This section outlines one TCR beta chain sequence together with its context. The germline gives CDR1 DFQATT, CDR2 SNEGSKA (reference sequence). V dropped 1 base and J dropped 0 bases, with 7 bases sitting between them. This CDR3 spans 14 amino acids. TCRdb re-called the 5' RACE reads through MiXCR, storing one row per CDR3 protein. The sample yields roughly 130,000 distinct CDR3 sequences, about 6.5% seen once. This entry is derived from a study of CD8 T cells in ankylosing spondylitis. The chain carries TRBV20-1 and TRBJ1-5; D is undetermined. Sequencing was performed on blood, either unsorted or a sorted T cell fraction (not recorded which). This TCR was recovered from a male donor with ankylosing spondylitis or in good health (not recorded which). CDR3 loop: CSARAGNSNQPQHF. CDR3 coding DNA: TGCAGTGCTAGAGCGGGGAATAGCAATCAGCCCCAGCATTTT.